This is a list of T cell receptor beta chains from one sample in a study of T cell changes during pregnancy in multiple sclerosis. Produced via immunoSEQ multiplex PCR; TCRdb's table is partial and in-frame only. The table has more than 40,000 clones, more than 85% seen once. Specimen: CD8+ T cells from peripheral blood mononuclear cells, collected after pregnancy. Receptors were obtained from a female donor with multiple sclerosis, enrolled in a pregnancy study. Both conserved end residues are part of each CDR3. D genes are given only for firm matches. For some rows the clone size is stated as once, few or many, or as a class when expanded; others skip it.

d_call	v_call	j_call	clone_size	cdr3_nt	cdr3_aa
.	TRBV13	TRBJ1-2	.	TGTGCCAGCAGCTTAGGTGTGGGCGAGATCTATGGCTACACCTTC	CASSLGVGEIYGYTF
.	TRBV10-3	TRBJ1-2	.	TGTGCCATCAGTGAGTCGCAACCTCGAAGCTTACAGTCTAACTATGGCTACACCTTC	CAISESQPRSLQSNYGYTF
TRBD1	TRBV7-9	TRBJ2-7	.	TGTGCCAGCAGCTCAAGGCGGGGACAGGGGTTCGAGCAGTACTTC	CASSSRRGQGFEQYF
.	TRBV5-5	TRBJ1-1	.	TGTGCCAGCAGCTTGGCGGAGGGGAGGCCTGAAGCTTTCTTT	CASSLAEGRPEAFF
TRBD1	TRBV7-9	TRBJ2-7	.	TGTGCCAGCAGCTCTACGGGACAGGGGGCGGACGAGCAGTACTTC	CASSSTGQGADEQYF
.	TRBV27	TRBJ1-4	.	TGTGCCAGCAGTTTAGGACAGCGCCTTAATCAACTGTTTTTT	CASSLGQRLNQLFF
.	TRBV5-5	TRBJ1-4	once	TGTGCCAGCAGCCCGGAGGGATCAAGTGAAAAACTGTTTTTT	CASSPEGSSEKLFF
.	TRBV28	TRBJ1-2	once	TGTGCCAGCAGTTTGTGGCACATACCTGACTATGGCTACACCTTC	CASSLWHIPDYGYTF
.	TRBV7-9	TRBJ1-1	.	TGTGCCAGCAGCTTAGCGTGGGGGGATCCTTTCTTT	CASSLAWGDPFF
.	TRBV5-5	TRBJ2-7	.	TGTGCCAGCAGCTCCGATCGCATACAGGACTACGAGCAGTACTTC	CASSSDRIQDYEQYF
.	TRBV18	TRBJ2-5	once	TGTGCCAGCTCACCGGTTGGAGGGTTTGGGGAGACCCAGTACTTC	CASSPVGGFGETQYF
.	TRBV29-1	TRBJ2-7	.	TGCAGCGTTGAAGAGCAGGACTACGAGCAGTACTTC	CSVEEQDYEQYF
.	TRBV7-9	TRBJ1-1	.	TGTGCCAGCAGCTTAACCGGACAGTTCACTGAAGCTTTCTTT	CASSLTGQFTEAFF
.	TRBV7-9	TRBJ2-1	.	TGTGCCAGCAGCCCGCGGGGCAGCGGAAACTACAATGAGCAGTTCTTC	CASSPRGSGNYNEQFF
.	TRBV4-1	TRBJ2-4	.	TGCGCCAGCAGCCAAGATGGAACAGGTCGAAGGGAAAACATTCAGTACTTC	CASSQDGTGRRENIQYF
.	TRBV30	TRBJ1-6	.	TGTGCCTGGACTACTAATGGACCCCTCCACTTT	CAWTTNGPLHF
.	TRBV2	TRBJ2-5	.	TGTGCCAGCTTTTTACAGGTTCAAGAGACCCAGTACTTC	CASFLQVQETQYF
.	TRBV18	TRBJ1-1	.	TGTGCCAGCTCACTAACGGGAGGAGGGAGTTACTCTGAAGCTTTCTTT	CASSLTGGGSYSEAFF
.	TRBV4-1	TRBJ1-2	.	TGCGCCAGCAGCCAAGACAGGCTTTTTAACTATGGCTACACCTTC	CASSQDRLFNYGYTF
.	TRBV5-4	TRBJ1-1	.	TGTGCCAGCAAGGGGGGGACCCCTGAAGCTTTCTTT	CASKGGTPEAFF
.	TRBV19	TRBJ2-7	.	TGTGCCAGTAGTCTCCGACAAAGCTACGAGCAGTACTTC	CASSLRQSYEQYF
.	TRBV5-6	TRBJ1-6	.	TGTGCCAGCAGCGCGTCGTCCTATAATTCACCCCTCCACTTT	CASSASSYNSPLHF
.	TRBV12-5	TRBJ2-7	.	TGTGCTAGTGGTTTGCTCCAGGGTCGAATGGCTTCCCCCTACGAGCAGTACTTC	CASGLLQGRMASPYEQYF
.	TRBV4-2	TRBJ2-5	.	TGTGCCAGCAGCCAAGGAAGGAGGGGGGGTGGGGAGACCCAGTACTTC	CASSQGRRGGGETQYF
.	TRBV11-2	TRBJ2-3	once	TGTGCCAGCAGCTTTTTTAATACAGATACGCAGTATTTT	CASSFFNTDTQYF
.	TRBV4-1	TRBJ2-7	.	TGCGCCAGCAGCCAAGGGGCCTCAGGACCAGGACTGAAGCAGTACTTC	CASSQGASGPGLKQYF
.	TRBV27	TRBJ2-1	.	TGTGCCAGCGCCCCGGACTCAGACAATGAGCAGTTCTTC	CASAPDSDNEQFF
.	TRBV27	TRBJ2-3	.	TGTGCCAGCAGTCTACACGGGGGGCGGTCCGATACGCAGTATTTT	CASSLHGGRSDTQYF
TRBD1	TRBV29-1	TRBJ1-5	.	TGCAGCGTTATCGACAGGGACGATCAGCCCCAGCATTTT	CSVIDRDDQPQHF
TRBD1	TRBV7-3	TRBJ1-4	.	TGTGCCAGCAGCTTCCCCTCCCGGGACAGGGGGCGGTTCAAAAAACTGTTTTTT	CASSFPSRDRGRFKKLFF
.	TRBV19	TRBJ1-1	once	TGTGCCAGTAGTTACCAGGGAACGGGCACTGAAGCTTTCTTT	CASSYQGTGTEAFF